The 16 T cell receptor beta chains below were found in one sample sequenced in a study of type 1 and type 2 diabetes patients. Genomic DNA was the PCR template. The TCR beta CDR3 region was amplified using 30 forward and 13 reverse primers. TCRdb recomputed calls from the multiplex PCR reads with MiXCR, one row per CDR3 protein. The sample lists about 250,000 distinct CDR3 sequences; 45% to 60% were seen once. Input material: peripheral blood mononuclear cells (PBMCs). Receptors were obtained from a man aged 18 to 29 with type 2 diabetes.

The rearrangement joins TRBV29-1 to TRBJ2-2, with TRBD2 as a possible D gene (5 bases). V lost 6 bases, J lost 0 bases, and 11 bases lay in between. The CDR3 loop spans 14 amino acids. Germline CDR1 is SQVTM and CDR2 is ANQGSEA. CDR3 sequence reads: CSVAGTTNTGELFF. CDR3 coding DNA: TGCAGCGTGGCGGGCACCACGAACACCGGGGAGCTGTTTTTT.

This clonotype was observed a single time. A much larger clone lies a single base off, so this may be a read error. V is TRBV15 and J is TRBJ1-1, with D possibly TRBD1 on 6 matching bases. Germline assignment: CDR1 LNHNV and CDR2 YYDKDF (reference sequence). V was shortened by 1 base and J by 4 bases, with 13 bases between the two germline ends. The CDR3 is made up of 15 amino acids. Here the CDR3 DNA reads TGTGCCACCAGCAGAGGAGGCAGGGGAGGCACTGAAGCTTTCTTT. Translating it yields CATSRGGRGGTEAFF.

This clonotype was seen more than once but under ten times. This sequence joins TRBV15 and TRBJ1-1; D ambiguous. Germline CDR1 reads LNHNV; CDR2 reads YYDKDF (reference sequence). CDR3 length: 16 amino acids. Trimming removed 0 bases at V and 0 bases at J, with 11 bases between. The CDR3 here is CATSRDQPGVNTEAFF. For the CDR3, the DNA is TGTGCCACCAGCAGAGATCAGCCCGGGGTGAACACTGAAGCTTTCTTT.

This clonotype was picked up a small number of times. V is TRBV19 and J is TRBJ1-5; the D is unclear. V lost 3 bases to trimming and J lost 0 bases, with 15 bases between them. The germline CDR1 and CDR2 sequences are LNHDA and SQIVND (reference sequence). This CDR3 contains 17 residues. DNA for the CDR3: TGTGCCAGTAGTATTCTATCGGGAAAGCATAGCAATCAGCCCCAGCATTTT. Its translation: CASSILSGKHSNQPQHF.

This clonotype was detected only a few times. In nucleotides, the CDR3 is TGTGCCAGCAGCGCAACCGGGACTAACTCCTACGAGCAGTACTTC. Protein sequence: CASSATGTNSYEQYF. This chain links TRBV6-5 with TRBJ2-7, with 7 nucleotides matching TRBD2. With 6 bases clipped from V and 0 bases from J, the junction kept 8 bases outside the gene matches. Germline assignment: CDR1 MNHEY and CDR2 SVGAGI. The CDR3 runs 15 residues.

In this sample, this clonotype turned up a few times. CDR3 loop: CASSFGALSHGYTF. The CDR3 nucleotides read TGTGCCAGCAGCTTCGGGGCCCTCTCCCATGGCTACACCTTC. The J gene is TRBJ1-2, the V gene TRBV6-5; D is possibly TRBD1 (5 bases). CDR1 is MNHEY, CDR2 SVGAGI, per germline. The length of the CDR3 is 14 residues. Trimming removed 6 bases at V and 6 bases at J, with 17 bases between.

Comment on this clonotype: Likely a read error: the CDR3 ends without its conserved phenylalanine or tryptophan. DNA of the CDR3: TGTGCCAGTAAGACCGGGACAGGGAACTACGAGCAGTACTAC. Its protein product is CASKTGTGNYEQYY. This rearrangement joins TRBV19 to TRBJ2-7; 9 bases are shared with TRBD1. Germline trimming cut 7 bases from V and 3 bases from J; bases unmatched to any gene: 7. Germline loops: CDR1 LNHDA, CDR2 SQIVND (reference sequence). The CDR3 runs to 14 residues.

In this sample, this clonotype turned up once. The gene calls are TRBV24-1 and TRBJ2-5, with a possible D match to TRBD1 (5 bases). Per germline, CDR1 KGHDR and CDR2 SFDVKD. Trimming stripped 7 bases from V and 1 base from J, with 12 bases between. The CDR3 is made up of 14 amino acids. Written as DNA, the CDR3 is TGTGCCACCAGGGCAGGGCCAACCCAAGAGACCCAGTACTTC. It encodes CATRAGPTQETQYF.

About this clonotype: The junction departs from germline at one end; a sequencing error may be responsible. The rearrangement joins TRBV7-2 to TRBJ1-1, with no clear D. CDR1 and CDR2 (germline): SGHTA, FQGNSA. This CDR3 comprises 13 residues. DNA for the CDR3: TGTGCCAGCAGCGGTAACAGTTTCACTGAAGCTCTCTTT. Amino acids: CASSGNSFTEALF. The variable domain in full, with the rest retrieved from reference TRBV7-2 and TRBJ1-1, is GAGVSQSPSNKVTEKGKDVELRCDPISGHTALYWYRQSLGQGLEFLIYFQGNSAPDKSGLPSDRFSAERTGGSVSTLTIQRTQQEDSAVYLCASSGNSFTEALFGQGTRLTVV.

This clonotype was detected a few times. CDR3 loop: CSVMPGLDQETQYF. The CDR3 DNA is TGCAGCGTGATGCCGGGACTAGACCAAGAGACCCAGTACTTC. The chain combines TRBV29-1 with TRBJ2-5; 8 nucleotides agree with TRBD2. The germline gives CDR1 SQVTM, CDR2 ANQGSEA. This CDR3 comprises 14 residues. V lost 6 bases, J lost 0 bases, and 6 bases stayed unmatched.

This chain uses TRBV27 with TRBJ2-7; perhaps TRBD2 as D (5 bases). Near its end, the DNA agrees better with TRBJ2-5, so the J call may be wrong. Germline CDR1 MNHEY, CDR2 SMNVEV (reference sequence). This CDR3 is built from 14 residues. CDR3 loop: CASSLSGFAETQYF. Here the CDR3 DNA reads TGTGCCAGCAGTTTGAGCGGATTCGCGGAGACCCAGTACTTC.

This clonotype occurred a few times. The chain uses TRBV29-1 and TRBJ1-2; tentatively, D is TRBD1 (5 bases). Trimming removed 6 bases at V and 2 bases at J, with 13 bases between. The CDR3 has 13 residues. Looked up from germline, CDR1 is SQVTM and CDR2 is ANQGSEA. The CDR3 sequence is CSVGVSTNYGYTF. Here the CDR3 DNA reads TGCAGCGTGGGGGTCTCCACGAACTATGGCTACACCTTC. The full variable domain, with the rest looked up from reference TRBV29-1 and TRBJ1-2, is SAVISQKPSRDICQRGTSLTIQCQVDSQVTMMFWYRQQPGQSLTLIATANQGSEATYESGFVIDKFPISRPNLTFSTLTVSNMSPEDSSIYLCSVGVSTNYGYTFGSGTRLTVV.

V gene TRBV24-1 combines with J gene TRBJ2-7, with D unresolved. Germline V gene sequence: CDR1 KGHDR, CDR2 SFDVKD. This CDR3 is built from 13 residues. The V end lost 2 bases, the J end lost 1 base, and 5 bases lay between the germline ends. CDR3 in DNA: TGTGCCACCAGTGATTCCCGGTCCTACGAGCAGTACTTC. Translated: CATSDSRSYEQYF.

This clonotype has only a few counts. The chain recombines TRBV19 with TRBJ2-5, with D uncertain. V shed 2 bases and J shed 5 bases, with 9 bases lying between them. Looked up from germline, CDR1 is LNHDA and CDR2 is SQIVND (reference sequence). The CDR3 runs 13 residues. CDR3 bases: TGTGCCAGTAGTATAAACACAAGGGAGACCCAGTACTTC. It codes for CASSINTRETQYF.

The chain joins TRBV6-5 to TRBJ2-5; 7 bases map to TRBD2. TRBJ2-1 explains the end of the DNA better; the J call may be wrong. The CDR3 loop spans 13 amino acids. Per the germline V gene, CDR1 is MNHEY and CDR2 is SVGAGI. This CDR3 reads CASSLPSSGEQFF. CDR3 coding DNA: TGTGCCAGCAGCTTACCCTCTAGCGGAGAGCAGTTCTTC.

Points on this clonotype: A much bigger clone sits one base away, suggesting this may be a read error. The rearrangement joins TRBV2 to TRBJ2-5, with a tentative D call TRBD2 (6 bases). With 10 bases removed from V and 5 bases from J, the gap between germline ends came to 17 bases. The CDR3 covers 13 residues. The germline V gene encodes CDR1 SNHLY and CDR2 FYNNEI. The chain's CDR3 is CAIGESEGETQYF. In DNA, the CDR3 is TGTGCCATCGGTGAGTCGGAGGGGGAGACCCAGTACTTC.